This record covers a single TCR beta chain. This entry comes from a study of blood T cell repertoires in COVID-19. Study-wide context: The United States, Italy and Spain were the sources of the acute and convalescent COVID-19 samples. The cDNA or gDNA used as material had been derived from T cells, B-cell-depleted T cells, or PBMCs.

Germline V gene lookup returns CDR1 SNHLY and CDR2 FYNNEI. This CDR3 has 13 amino acids. V lost 9 bases, J lost 9 bases, and 13 bases stayed unmatched. Some clones are missing from TCRdb's copy, which holds only in-frame ones; the method was immunoSEQ multiplex PCR. In the table there are about 250,000 clones, just under 85% of which are singletons. This clonotype originated in a man older than 75 with acute or convalescent COVID-19. The sequencing sample was made of peripheral blood. The chain joins TRBV2 to TRBJ2-7, with 8 bases that match TRBD1. CDR3 in DNA: TGTGCCAGGTCAGGGGGCCCCATGAGTGGGCAGTACTTC. This encodes CARSGGPMSGQYF.